This T cell receptor beta chain was found in a study of Graves' ophthalmopathy and Graves' hyperthyroidism. Germline V gene lookup returns CDR1 MDHEN and CDR2 SYDVKM. The CDR3 extends over 15 amino acids. V was pared by 2 bases and J by 4 bases, with 14 bases between. Using RNA transcripts, the TCR beta CDR3 regions were amplified. A first-round RT-PCR used HTBI primers, followed by a second-round multiplex PCR. TCRdb analysed the multiplex PCR reads with MiXCR anew, one entry per CDR3 protein. The table shows 600,000 to 650,000 distinct CDR3 sequences, with approximately 21% occurring only once. The source material was peripheral blood. The receptor was isolated from a woman under 30 with stable Graves' hyperthyroidism. Some clones in this sample may be carry-over from other donors' samples. The rearrangement uses TRBV28 and TRBJ1-2; TRBD1 might be the D (6 bases). The CDR3 loop reads CASSLPKGGVYGYTF. CDR3 coding DNA: TGTGCCAGCAGTTTACCAAAGGGGGGAGTCTATGGCTACACCTTC.